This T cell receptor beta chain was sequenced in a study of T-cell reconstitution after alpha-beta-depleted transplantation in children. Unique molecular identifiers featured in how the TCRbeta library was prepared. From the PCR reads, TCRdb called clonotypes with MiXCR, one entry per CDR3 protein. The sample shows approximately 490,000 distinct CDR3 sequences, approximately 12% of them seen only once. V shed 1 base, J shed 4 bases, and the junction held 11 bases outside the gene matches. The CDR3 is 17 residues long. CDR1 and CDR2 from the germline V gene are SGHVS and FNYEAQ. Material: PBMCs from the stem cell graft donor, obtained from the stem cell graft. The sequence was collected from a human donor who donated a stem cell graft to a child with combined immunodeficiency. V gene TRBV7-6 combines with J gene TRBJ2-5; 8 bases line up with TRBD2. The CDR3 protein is CASSLVAGSGGSETQYF. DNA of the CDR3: TGTGCCAGCAGCTTAGTGGCGGGGAGCGGGGGATCAGAGACCCAGTACTTC.